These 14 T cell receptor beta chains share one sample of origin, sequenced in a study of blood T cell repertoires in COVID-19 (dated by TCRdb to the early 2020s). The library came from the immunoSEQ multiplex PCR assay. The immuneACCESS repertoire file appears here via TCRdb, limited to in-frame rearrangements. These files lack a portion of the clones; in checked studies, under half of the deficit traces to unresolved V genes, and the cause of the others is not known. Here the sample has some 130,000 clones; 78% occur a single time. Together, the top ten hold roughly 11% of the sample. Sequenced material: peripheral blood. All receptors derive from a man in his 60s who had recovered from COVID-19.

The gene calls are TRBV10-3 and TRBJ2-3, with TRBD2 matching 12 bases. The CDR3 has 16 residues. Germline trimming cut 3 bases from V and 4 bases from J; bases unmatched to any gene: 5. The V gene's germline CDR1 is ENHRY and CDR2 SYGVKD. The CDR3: CAISESSGRAADTQYF. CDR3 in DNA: TGTGCCATCAGTGAATCTAGCGGGAGGGCCGCAGATACGCAGTATTTT.

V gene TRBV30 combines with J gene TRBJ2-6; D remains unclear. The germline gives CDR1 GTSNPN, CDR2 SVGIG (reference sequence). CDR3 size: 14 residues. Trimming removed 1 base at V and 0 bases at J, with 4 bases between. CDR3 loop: CAWSGGSGANVLTF. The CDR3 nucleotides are TGTGCCTGGAGTGGAGGCTCTGGGGCCAACGTCCTGACTTTC.

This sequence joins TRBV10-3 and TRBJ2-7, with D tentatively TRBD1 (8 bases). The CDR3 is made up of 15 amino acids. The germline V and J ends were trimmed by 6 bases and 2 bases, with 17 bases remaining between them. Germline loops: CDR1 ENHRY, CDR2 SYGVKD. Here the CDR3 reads CAIRGGTGETYEQYF. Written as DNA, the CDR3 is TGTGCCATCAGGGGGGGGACAGGAGAGACCTACGAGCAGTACTTC.

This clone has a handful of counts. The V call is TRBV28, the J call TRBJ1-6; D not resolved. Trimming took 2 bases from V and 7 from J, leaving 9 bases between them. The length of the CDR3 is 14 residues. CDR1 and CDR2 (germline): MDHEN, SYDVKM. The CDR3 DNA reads TGTGCCAGCAGTTTAAGGCAGGCAAATTCACCCCTCCACTTT. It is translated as CASSLRQANSPLHF.

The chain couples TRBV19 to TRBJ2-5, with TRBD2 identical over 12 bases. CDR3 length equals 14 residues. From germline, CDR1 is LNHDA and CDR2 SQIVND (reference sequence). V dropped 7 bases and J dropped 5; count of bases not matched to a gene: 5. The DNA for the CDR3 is TGTGCCAGTAATCCCGGACTAGCGGGGGAGACCCAGTACTTC. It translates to CASNPGLAGETQYF.

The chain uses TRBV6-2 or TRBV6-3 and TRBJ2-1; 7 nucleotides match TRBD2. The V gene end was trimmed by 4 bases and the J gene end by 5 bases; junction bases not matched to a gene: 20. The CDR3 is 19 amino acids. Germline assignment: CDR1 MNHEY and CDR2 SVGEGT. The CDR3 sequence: CASSLFPNPRGRFNNEQFF. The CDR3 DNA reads TGTGCCAGCAGTTTATTCCCCAACCCCCGCGGGAGATTCAACAATGAGCAGTTCTTC.

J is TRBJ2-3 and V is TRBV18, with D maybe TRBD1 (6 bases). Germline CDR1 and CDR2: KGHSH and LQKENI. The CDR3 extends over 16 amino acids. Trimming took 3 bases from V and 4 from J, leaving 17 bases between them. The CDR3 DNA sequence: TGTGCCAGCTCACCCTACAGGGAAATTGGGTCAGATACGCAGTATTTT. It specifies CASSPYREIGSDTQYF. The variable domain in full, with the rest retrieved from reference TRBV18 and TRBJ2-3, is NAGVMQNPRHLVRRRGQEARLRCSPMKGHSHVYWYRQLPEEGLKFMVYLQKENIIDESGMPKERFSAEFPKEGPSILRIQQVVRGDSAAYFCASSPYREIGSDTQYFGPGTRLTVL.

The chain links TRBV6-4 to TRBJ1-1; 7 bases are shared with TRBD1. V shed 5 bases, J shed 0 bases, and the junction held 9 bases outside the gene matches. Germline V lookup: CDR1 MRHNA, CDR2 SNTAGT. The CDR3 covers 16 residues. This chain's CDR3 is CASSPTGLLMNTEAFF. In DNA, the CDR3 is TGTGCCAGCAGTCCGACAGGGTTGCTAATGAACACTGAAGCTTTCTTT.

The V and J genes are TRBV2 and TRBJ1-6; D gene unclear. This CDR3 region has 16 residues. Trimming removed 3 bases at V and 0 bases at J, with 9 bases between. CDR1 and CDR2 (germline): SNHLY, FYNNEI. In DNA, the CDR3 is TGTGCCAGCAGTGATTTCAAGAGCTCCTATAATTCACCCCTCCACTTT. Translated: CASSDFKSSYNSPLHF.

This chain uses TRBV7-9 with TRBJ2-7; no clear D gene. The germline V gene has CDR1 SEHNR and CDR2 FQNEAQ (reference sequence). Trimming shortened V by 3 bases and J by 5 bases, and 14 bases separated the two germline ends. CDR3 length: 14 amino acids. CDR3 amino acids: CASSFLSERHEQYF. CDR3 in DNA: TGTGCCAGCAGCTTCCTGTCAGAGCGCCACGAGCAGTACTTC.

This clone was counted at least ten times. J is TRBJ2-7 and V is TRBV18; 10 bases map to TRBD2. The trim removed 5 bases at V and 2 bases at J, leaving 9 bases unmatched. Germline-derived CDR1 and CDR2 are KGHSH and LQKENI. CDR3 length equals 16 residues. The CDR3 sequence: CASSSIAGGQTYEQYF. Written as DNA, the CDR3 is TGTGCCAGCTCAAGTATAGCGGGAGGTCAGACCTACGAGCAGTACTTC.

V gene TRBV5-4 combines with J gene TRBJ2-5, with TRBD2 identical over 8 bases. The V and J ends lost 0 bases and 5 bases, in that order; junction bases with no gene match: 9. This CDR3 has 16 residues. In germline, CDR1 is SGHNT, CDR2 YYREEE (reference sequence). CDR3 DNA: TGTGCCAGCAGCTTGGTTGCGGGGGGTCCAGCGGAGACCCAGTACTTC. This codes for CASSLVAGGPAETQYF.

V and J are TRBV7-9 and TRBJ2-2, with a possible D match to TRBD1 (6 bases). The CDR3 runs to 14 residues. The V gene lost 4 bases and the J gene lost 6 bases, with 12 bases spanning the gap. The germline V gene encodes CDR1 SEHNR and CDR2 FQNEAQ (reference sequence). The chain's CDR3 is CASSSPGEPGELFF. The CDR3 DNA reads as TGTGCCAGCAGCTCCCCAGGGGAACCCGGGGAGCTGTTTTTT.

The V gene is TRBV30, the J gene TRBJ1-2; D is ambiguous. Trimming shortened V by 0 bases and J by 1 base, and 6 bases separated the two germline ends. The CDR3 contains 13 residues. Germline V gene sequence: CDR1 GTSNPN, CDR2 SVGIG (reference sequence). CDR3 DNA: TGTGCCTGGAGTGTCGGGAATAACTATGGCTACACCTTC. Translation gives CAWSVGNNYGYTF.